This passage covers 17 T cell receptor beta chains from one sample sequenced in a study of blood T cell repertoires in COVID-19 (TCRdb year 2020). Library preparation was by the immunoSEQ multiplex PCR assay. TCRdb stores this immuneACCESS table with in-frame sequences only. Part of the clones is absent; in the studies checked, under half of the shortfall reflects unresolved V genes, and no reason is known for the rest. Counted in this sample were roughly 230,000 clones; 85% of them appeared once. The top ten clones comprise approximately 5% of the sample. The sequencing sample was made of peripheral blood. The receptor set was obtained from a man in his forties or fifties with COVID-19, enrolled during active disease.

The genes are TRBV5-1 and TRBJ1-2, with a tentative D call TRBD1 (6 bases). CDR1 and CDR2 (germline): SGHRS, YFSETQ. This CDR3 is 13 amino acids long. The ends were cut back, 4 bases at V and 8 bases at J, with 15 bases in the middle. CDR3 DNA: TGCGCCAGCAGCCTACTACAGGGCGAGGGCTACACCTTC. Encoded protein: CASSLLQGEGYTF.

The chain couples TRBV6-5 to TRBJ1-4, with D tentatively TRBD1 (6 bases). Trimming took off 6 bases at V and 0 bases at J, with 11 bases between the two ends. The CDR3 is made up of 15 amino acids. The germline gives CDR1 MNHEY, CDR2 SVGAGI. This CDR3 reads CASRTTGTTNEKLFF. CDR3 in DNA: TGTGCCAGCAGAACTACAGGGACAACTAATGAAAAACTGTTTTTT.

The chain employs TRBV29-1 and TRBJ2-7, with 9 bases that match TRBD2. The CDR3 length is 14 residues. V trimming: 3 bases; J trimming: 0 bases; junction bases outside the gene matches: 3. Germline CDR1 reads SQVTM; CDR2 reads ANQGSEA. The CDR3 DNA reads as TGCAGCGTTGAGTTTAGCGGGGGCTCCTACGAGCAGTACTTC. This encodes CSVEFSGGSYEQYF.

V gene TRBV7-9 combines with J gene TRBJ1-1; 7 nucleotides match TRBD1. This CDR3 has 15 residues. V was pared by 4 bases and J by 5 bases, with 10 bases of the junction left unmatched. Germline CDR1 is SEHNR and CDR2 is FQNEAQ (reference sequence). The CDR3 DNA reads TGTGCCAGCAGCTGGGGGACAGCACCTGGTACTGAAGCTTTCTTT. This encodes CASSWGTAPGTEAFF.

This chain joins TRBV7-2 and TRBJ2-5; 10 bases are shared with TRBD1. Germline values: CDR1 SGHTA, CDR2 FQGNSA. The CDR3 contains 16 residues. Germline trimming cut 2 bases from V and 2 bases from J; bases unmatched to any gene: 5. CDR3 nucleotides: TGTGCCAGCAGCTTATCCTCGGGACAGGGGCAAGAGACCCAGTACTTC. The encoded protein is CASSLSSGQGQETQYF.

The V and J genes are TRBV6-6 and TRBJ2-5; TRBD2 agrees at 11 bases. Germline CDR1 is MNHNY and CDR2 is SVGAGI (reference sequence). The CDR3 runs to 16 residues. V was clipped by 4 bases and J by 4 bases; unmatched bases: 8. The CDR3 region has the DNA TGTGCCAGCAGTTCCTACCTAGCGGGGGGCGGAGAGACCCAGTACTTC. Amino acid sequence: CASSSYLAGGGETQYF.

J is TRBJ1-2 and V is TRBV3-1 (or the pseudogene TRBV3-2); no firm D call. V gave up 3 bases and J gave up 4 bases, with 12 bases separating them. Germline V gives CDR1 LGHDT, CDR2 YNNKEL (reference sequence). The CDR3 covers 14 residues. The CDR3 protein is CASSHQIGSYGYTF. CDR3 in DNA: TGTGCCAGCAGCCACCAAATTGGGAGCTATGGCTACACCTTC.

The chain links TRBV7-6 to TRBJ2-5; D might be TRBD1 (8 bases). This CDR3 is 15 amino acids long. Trimming shortened V by 2 bases and J by 4 bases, and 14 bases separated the two germline ends. The germline V gene encodes CDR1 SGHVS and CDR2 FNYEAQ. DNA of the CDR3: TGTGCCAGCAGCTTAACAACAGGGGGGGGAGAGACCCAGTACTTC. This translates into CASSLTTGGGETQYF.

The gene calls are TRBV6-5 and TRBJ1-2, with a weak D call TRBD1 (6 bases). Germline CDR1 is MNHEY and CDR2 is SVGAGI. Deletions cut 6 bases from V and 3 bases from J, with 11 bases between. This CDR3 is built from 13 residues. DNA for the CDR3: TGTGCCAGCAGGACACAGGGTTACTATGGCTACACCTTC. It specifies CASRTQGYYGYTF.

The chain has TRBV19 and TRBJ2-5, with 9 bases fitting TRBD2. The germline gives CDR1 LNHDA, CDR2 SQIVND (reference sequence). With V trimmed by 5 bases and J by 2 bases, 6 bases remained unmatched. This CDR3 contains 15 residues. The CDR3 is CASSPNSGGQETQYF. The CDR3 DNA sequence: TGTGCCAGTAGTCCCAATAGCGGGGGACAAGAGACCCAGTACTTC.

The V gene is TRBV28, the J gene TRBJ2-7, with D maybe TRBD1 (6 bases). The CDR3 consists of 13 residues. The germline V gene encodes CDR1 MDHEN and CDR2 SYDVKM. Trimming left V 6 bases short and J 0 bases short, with 9 bases between. The CDR3 sequence: CASSPGVSYEQYF. In DNA form, the CDR3 reads TGTGCCAGCAGCCCAGGGGTCTCCTACGAGCAGTACTTC.

The rearrangement joins TRBV3-1 (or the pseudogene TRBV3-2) to TRBJ2-3, with 7 bases that match TRBD2. From germline, CDR1 is LGHDT and CDR2 YNNKEL (reference sequence). The CDR3 is 18 amino acids. V lost 1 base, J lost 2 bases, and 12 bases stayed unmatched. CDR3 region: CASSQGSGGLFYTDTQYF. The CDR3, as DNA: TGTGCCAGCAGCCAAGGTTCGGGGGGACTATTCTACACAGATACGCAGTATTTT.

This clone was picked up a small number of times. The chain employs TRBV7-6 and TRBJ1-2; D uncertain. The CDR3 length is 10 residues. With 5 bases removed from V and 8 bases from J, the gap between germline ends came to 6 bases. Germline V gives CDR1 SGHVS, CDR2 FNYEAQ. CDR3 in DNA: TGTGCCAGCAGCGGAGGAGGCTACACCTTC. Translated, it gives CASSGGGYTF.

This chain's CDR3 is CASSGPILAGGYEQYF. CDR3 coding DNA: TGTGCCAGCAGCGGCCCCATCCTAGCGGGGGGCTACGAGCAGTACTTC. The chain has TRBV13 and TRBJ2-7, with TRBD2 matching over 11 bases. Germline CDR1 reads PRHDT; CDR2 reads FYEKMQ (reference sequence). Trimming removed 5 bases from V and 3 bases from J; junction bases left unmatched: 9. The CDR3 contains 16 residues.

The chain is built from TRBV11-2 and TRBJ2-1; D might be TRBD2 (5 bases). V was shortened by 2 bases and J by 10 bases, with 9 bases between the two germline ends. CDR1 SGHAT and CDR2 FQNNGV come from the germline V gene. The CDR3 loop spans 12 amino acids. Here the CDR3 DNA reads TGTGCCAGCAGCTTATTTCCGGGGGAGCAGTTCTTC. This gives the protein CASSLFPGEQFF.

CDR3 loop: CASRSGQGSGGYTF. The CDR3 bases are TGTGCCAGCAGGTCGGGACAGGGTAGCGGGGGCTACACCTTC. The V and J genes are TRBV28 and TRBJ1-2; 9 positions match TRBD1. The length of the CDR3 is 14 residues. The trim removed 6 bases at V and 8 bases at J, leaving 10 bases unmatched. Germline CDR1 MDHEN, CDR2 SYDVKM.

The rearrangement joins TRBV24-1 to TRBJ2-5; TRBD2 aligns across 8 bases. The CDR3 has 17 amino acids. With 7 bases clipped from V and 0 bases from J, the junction kept 12 bases outside the gene matches. Germline V CDR1 and CDR2: KGHDR, SFDVKD. The CDR3 DNA reads TGTGCCACCAGCCCCCACCGAGCTAGCGGGTACCAAGAGACCCAGTACTTC. It encodes CATSPHRASGYQETQYF.